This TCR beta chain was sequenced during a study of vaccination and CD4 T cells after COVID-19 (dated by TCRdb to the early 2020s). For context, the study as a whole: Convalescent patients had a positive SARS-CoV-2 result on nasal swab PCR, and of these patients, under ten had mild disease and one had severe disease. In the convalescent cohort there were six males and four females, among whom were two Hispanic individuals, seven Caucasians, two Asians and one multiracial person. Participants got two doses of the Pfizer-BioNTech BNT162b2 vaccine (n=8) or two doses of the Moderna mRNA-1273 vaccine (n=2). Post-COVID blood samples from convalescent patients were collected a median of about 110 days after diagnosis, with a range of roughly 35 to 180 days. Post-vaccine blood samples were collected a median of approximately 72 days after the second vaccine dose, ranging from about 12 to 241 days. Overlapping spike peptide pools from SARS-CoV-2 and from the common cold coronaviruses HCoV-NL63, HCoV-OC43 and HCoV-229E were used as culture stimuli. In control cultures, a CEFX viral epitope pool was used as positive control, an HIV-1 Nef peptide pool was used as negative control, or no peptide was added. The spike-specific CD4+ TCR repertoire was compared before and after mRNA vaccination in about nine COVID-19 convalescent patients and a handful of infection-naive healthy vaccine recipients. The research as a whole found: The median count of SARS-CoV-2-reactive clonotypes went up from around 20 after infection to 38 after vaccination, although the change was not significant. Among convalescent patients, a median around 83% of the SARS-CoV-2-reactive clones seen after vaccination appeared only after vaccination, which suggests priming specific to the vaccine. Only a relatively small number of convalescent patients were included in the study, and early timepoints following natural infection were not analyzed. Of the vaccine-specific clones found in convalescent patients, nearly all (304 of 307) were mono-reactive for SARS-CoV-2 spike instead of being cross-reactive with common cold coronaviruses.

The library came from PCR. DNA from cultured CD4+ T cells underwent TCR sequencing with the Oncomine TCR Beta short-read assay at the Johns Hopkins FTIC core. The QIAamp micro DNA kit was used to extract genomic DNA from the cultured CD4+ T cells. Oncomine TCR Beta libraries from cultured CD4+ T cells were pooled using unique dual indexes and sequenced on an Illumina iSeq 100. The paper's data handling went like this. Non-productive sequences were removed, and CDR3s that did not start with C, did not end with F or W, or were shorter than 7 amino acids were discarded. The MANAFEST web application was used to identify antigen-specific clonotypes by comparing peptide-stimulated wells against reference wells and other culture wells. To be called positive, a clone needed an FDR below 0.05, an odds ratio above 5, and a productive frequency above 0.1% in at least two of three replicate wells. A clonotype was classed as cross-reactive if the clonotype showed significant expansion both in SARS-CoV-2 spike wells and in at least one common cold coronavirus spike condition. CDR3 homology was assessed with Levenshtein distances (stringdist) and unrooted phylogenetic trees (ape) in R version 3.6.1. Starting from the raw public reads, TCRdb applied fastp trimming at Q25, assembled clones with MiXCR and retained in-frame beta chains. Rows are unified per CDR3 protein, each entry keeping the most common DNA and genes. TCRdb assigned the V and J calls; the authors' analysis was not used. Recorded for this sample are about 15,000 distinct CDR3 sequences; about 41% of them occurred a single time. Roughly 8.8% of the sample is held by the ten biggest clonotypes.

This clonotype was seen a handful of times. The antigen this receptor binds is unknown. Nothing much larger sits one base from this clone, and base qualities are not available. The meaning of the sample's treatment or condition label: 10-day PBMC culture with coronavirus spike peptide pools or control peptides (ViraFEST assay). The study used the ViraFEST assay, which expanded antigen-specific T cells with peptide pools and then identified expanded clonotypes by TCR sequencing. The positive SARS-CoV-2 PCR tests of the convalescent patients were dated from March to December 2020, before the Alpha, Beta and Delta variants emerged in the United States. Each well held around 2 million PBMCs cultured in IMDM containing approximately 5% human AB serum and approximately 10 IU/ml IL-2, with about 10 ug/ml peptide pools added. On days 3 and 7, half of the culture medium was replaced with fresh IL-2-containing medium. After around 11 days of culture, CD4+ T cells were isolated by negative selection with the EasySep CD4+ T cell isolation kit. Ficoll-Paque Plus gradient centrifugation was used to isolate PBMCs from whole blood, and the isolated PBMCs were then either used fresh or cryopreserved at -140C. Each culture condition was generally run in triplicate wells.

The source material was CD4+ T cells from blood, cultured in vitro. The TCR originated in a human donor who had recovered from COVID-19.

The bases are TGCGCCAGCAGTCCAAAAAGGGACGGGGAATATAGCAATCAGCCCCAGCATTTT. The translation is CASSPKRDGEYSNQPQHF. This receptor chain uses TRBV23-1 and TRBJ1-5, with a tentative D gene TRBD1 over 5 matching bases. TRBV23-1 belongs to the ORF category, with a function that is uncertain. Including the terminal cysteine and phenylalanine, the CDR3 comprises 18 residues. Of the read, only the CDR3 DNA is kept; its 54 bases are in frame from base 1. Between the V and J ends, shortened by 4 bases and 0 bases respectively, the junction contains 19 bases.